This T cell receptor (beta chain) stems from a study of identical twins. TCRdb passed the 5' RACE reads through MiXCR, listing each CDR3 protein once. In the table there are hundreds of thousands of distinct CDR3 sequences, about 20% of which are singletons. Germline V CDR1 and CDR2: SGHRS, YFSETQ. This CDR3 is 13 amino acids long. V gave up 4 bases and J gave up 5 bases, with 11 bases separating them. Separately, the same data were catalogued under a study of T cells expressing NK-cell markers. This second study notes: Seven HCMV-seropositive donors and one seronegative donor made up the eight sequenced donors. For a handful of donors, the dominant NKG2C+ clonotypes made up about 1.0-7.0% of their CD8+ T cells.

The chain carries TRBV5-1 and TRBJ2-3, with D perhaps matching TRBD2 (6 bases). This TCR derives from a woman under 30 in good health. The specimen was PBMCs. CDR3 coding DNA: TGCGCCAGCAGCCAGCGGGTGGGAGATACGCAGTATTTT. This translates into CASSQRVGDTQYF.